This T cell receptor (beta chain) was retrieved from a study of T cell changes during pregnancy in multiple sclerosis. The CDR3 has 16 amino acids. With V trimmed by 2 bases and J by 5 bases, 6 bases remained unmatched. Germline loops: CDR1 LNHDA, CDR2 SQIVND (reference sequence). The protocol was immunoSEQ multiplex PCR, while the TCRdb copy is restricted to in-frame clones and leaves out a portion. The sample yields some 56,000 clones, 92% seen once. The rearrangement joins TRBV19 to TRBJ1-5; 10 positions agree with TRBD1. The sequence derives from a female donor with multiple sclerosis, enrolled in a pregnancy study. Sequences were derived from CD4+ T cells from peripheral blood mononuclear cells, sampled after pregnancy. CDR3 amino acids: CASSIYLGQGYQPQHF. The CDR3 DNA follows: TGTGCCAGTAGTATATATTTGGGACAGGGGTATCAGCCCCAGCATTTT.